This TCR beta chain appears in the sequencing data of a study of T cells in tumors after PD-1 blockade. For the study at large: Treatment was either pembrolizumab 200 mg every 3 weeks or cemiplimab 350 mg every 2 weeks.

Data came from immunoSEQ multiplex PCR; TCRdb stores just in-frame clones and leaves some out. In the table there are fewer than 55,000 clones, about 85% of which are singletons. V lost 4 bases and J lost 1; bases outside the gene matches: 2. Per germline, CDR1 LNHDA and CDR2 SQIVND (reference sequence). This CDR3 comprises 14 residues. The receptor's source is a human donor with basal cell carcinoma. V and J are TRBV19 and TRBJ1-1, with 8 bases lining up with TRBD1. The sample here was PBMCs, taken before anti-PD-1 treatment. Written as DNA, the CDR3 is TGTGCCAGTAGTAGTGGACAGGGGAACACTGAAGCTTTCTTT. Its translation is CASSSGQGNTEAFF.